Given below is one TCR beta chain in context. The specificity of this receptor is unknown. Per-base qualities were not stored, and no clone one base away is much larger. In the paper's terms, the time point label means: about 28 days (+/-7) after the second vaccine dose. AZD1222 recipients with second doses at about 4 weeks or about 12 weeks were pooled, because spike-specific TCR depth and breadth did not differ between schedules. Samples from vaccinated people were obtained from the UK trials COV001 and COV002, which included a single-blind randomized controlled phase 2/3 trial of AZD1222 (ChAdOx1 nCoV-19) in healthy adults. Trial participant PBMC samples were collected at day 0 and day 28 after the second dose for TCRbeta chain sequencing. The CDR3 regions of human TCRbeta chains were subjected to immunosequencing. The authors' pipeline ran thus. Repertoire TCRs were checked for matches against a reference library of SARS-CoV-2-specific TCRs that had been generated using the MIRA antigen-specificity platform. Breadth was defined as the fraction of unique TCRs that were SARS-CoV-2-associated, and depth was defined as the fraction of total T cells that were SARS-CoV-2-associated. Using the MIRA data, each spike-specific TCR was mapped to the spike region that the TCR reacts to and placed in a CD4 or CD8 class. Log10-transformed breadth and depth values were compared by one-way ANOVA with Sidak's multiple comparisons tests. Imported from immuneACCESS, the table was reduced by TCRdb to in-frame sequences with V and J called. These copies leave out some clones; in studies compared against another copy, an unresolved V gene accounts for under half, and the cause of the remainder is not known. Clonal size and the V and J genes are those of that table, whereas D and trimming came from the DNA. This sample is represented by roughly 85,000 clones; 90% of them were singletons. The top ten clones comprise about 3% of the sample.

The sample belongs to a study of T cell responses to AZD1222 COVID-19 vaccine (dated by TCRdb to the early 2020s). In terms of the full investigation: A total of 230 to 250 trial participants underwent TCR sequencing, of whom roughly 210 had received two doses of AZD1222 and roughly 26 had received two doses of the MenACWY control vaccine. Trial participants were enrolled by age into subgroups of 18-55, 56-69 and 70-plus years, and 148, 28 and 57 TCR-sequenced participants, respectively, were included in these subgroups.

Here is what the overall study found, with its caveats: Because no samples from the day 14 peak response were available, repertoires could be characterized only after the peak T cell response. Conclusions about previously exposed vaccinees are limited, since just five or six AZD1222 recipients were seropositive for SARS-CoV-2 at baseline. In the small 56-69-year group, the increase in depth fell short of significance, most likely because of low power. Participants were mostly white British and included more females than males, and it was suggested by the authors that clonal diversity may have been underestimated. A significant rise in spike-specific TCR breadth and depth was observed after two AZD1222 doses relative to day 0 and relative to MenACWY recipients. Nearly half of unique spike-specific TCRs reportedly recognized epitopes outside regions mutated in the B.1.351 and B.1.1.7 variants. The whole spike protein was spanned by vaccine-associated CD4 TCRs, and dominant responses were seen in regions 160-218 and 743-854.

The CDR3 has 18 amino acids, counting the end cysteine and phenylalanine. Only CDR3 DNA remains: 54 bases, in frame from the first base. The germline V gene supplies CDR1 KGHDR and CDR2 SFDVKD. V is trimmed back by 6 bases and J by 2 bases, and the junction contains 16 bases that no gene match accounts for. The chain joins TRBV24-1 to TRBJ2-7, with 9 junctional bases fitting TRBD2. Source: peripheral blood, taken 28 days after the second AZD1222 dose. The sequence was obtained from an adult who received the AZD1222 COVID-19 vaccine. The CDR3 has the sequence CATSKGTGLLAGPYEQYF. The base sequence is TGTGCCACCAGTAAGGGAACAGGGCTGCTAGCGGGACCCTACGAGCAGTACTTC.